These T cell receptor beta chains were read from a single sample in a study of blood T cells in healthy people across ages. TCRdb reprocessed the 5' RACE reads via MiXCR and lists one record per CDR3 protein. Among 650,000 to 800,000 distinct CDR3 sequences, under 45% were seen once, and the ten largest hold roughly 19%. Material for sequencing was blood. Source of these receptors: a man in his sixties in good health. CDR3s include the opening cysteine and the closing phenylalanine or tryptophan. D genes are given only for firm matches. Only some rows state a clone size, as once, few, many or a class for expanded clones.

d_call j_call v_call clone_size cdr3_aa cdr3_nt
TRBD1 TRBJ2-5 TRBV11-3 few CASSLQGEFVQETQYF TGTGCCAGCAGCTTACAGGGGGAGTTTGTCCAAGAGACCCAGTACTTC
TRBD1 TRBJ1-5 TRBV20-1 few CSATSGTGLQPQHF TGCAGTGCTACGTCCGGGACAGGCCTTCAGCCCCAGCATTTT
NA TRBJ1-4 TRBV7-9 few CASATGGEKLFF TGTGCCAGCGCAACGGGGGGTGAAAAACTGTTTTTT
NA TRBJ2-3 TRBV28 NA CASSLSGLASTDTQYF TGTGCCAGCAGTTTAAGCGGACTGGCTAGCACAGATACGCAGTATTTT
NA TRBJ1-4 TRBV11-2 once CASSRTTREAEKLFF TGTGCCAGCAGCCGGACAACCCGAGAGGCTGAAAAACTGTTTTTT
TRBD1 TRBJ1-2 TRBV4-1 NA CASSQVRDRGYGYTF TGCGCCAGCAGCCAAGTCCGGGACAGGGGATATGGCTACACCTTC
NA TRBJ1-4 TRBV9 NA CASSVAGAGTNEKLFF TGTGCCAGCAGCGTAGCAGGTGCTGGGACTAATGAAAAACTGTTTTTT
NA TRBJ2-3 TRBV29-1 few CSVLRTPDTQYF TGCAGCGTATTGAGGACTCCAGATACGCAGTATTTT
NA TRBJ2-7 TRBV2 few CASKGTVAYEQYF TGTGCCAGCAAAGGGACGGTCGCCTACGAGCAGTACTTC
TRBD1 TRBJ1-1 TRBV7-8 NA CATRSGGGLDTEAFF TGTGCCACCAGGTCTGGAGGGGGCTTAGACACTGAAGCTTTCTTT
NA TRBJ2-5 TRBV29-1 few CSGGDGQETQYF TGCAGCGGAGGGGATGGGCAAGAGACCCAGTACTTC
NA TRBJ2-3 TRBV11-3 NA CASSETRVADTQYF TGTGCCAGCAGCGAGACTAGGGTCGCAGATACGCAGTATTTT
NA TRBJ1-1 TRBV20-1 NA CSPNTEGYSSLSEAFF TGCAGCCCCAATACGGAGGGCTACAGTTCTTTGTCTGAAGCTTTCTTT
NA TRBJ2-4 TRBV6-2/TRBV6-3 NA CASCADLAKNIQYF TGTGCCAGCTGTGCGGATCTAGCCAAAAACATTCAGTACTTC
TRBD2 TRBJ2-1 TRBV20-1 NA CSARDIAGDNNEQFF TGCAGTGCTAGAGATATAGCGGGGGATAACAATGAGCAGTTCTTC
TRBD1 TRBJ2-7 TRBV9 few CASSPQRTGPHEQYF TGTGCCAGCAGCCCACAGAGGACAGGGCCCCACGAGCAGTACTTC
NA TRBJ2-5 TRBV27 few CASRISWNSQEQYF TGTGCCAGCAGGATAAGTTGGAACTCACAAGAGCAGTACTTC
NA TRBJ1-6 TRBV7-2 few CASSLLSPPLHF TGTGCCAGCAGCTTATTGTCCCCTCCCCTCCACTTT
NA TRBJ1-6 TRBV12-5 NA CASGRGTGDNSPLHF TGTGCTAGTGGCCGCGGGACGGGTGATAATTCACCCCTCCACTTT
NA TRBJ2-5 TRBV20-1 few CSGAGPPSTEQYF TGCAGTGGGGCGGGGCCACCCTCAACGGAGCAGTACTTC
NA TRBJ2-5 TRBV28 NA CASSLIGFSRETQYF TGTGCCAGCAGTTTGATTGGGTTCTCTAGAGAGACCCAGTACTTC
TRBD2 TRBJ2-7 TRBV20-1 NA CSAREGSGGHERYF TGCAGTGCTAGAGAGGGTAGCGGGGGCCACGAGCGGTACTTC
TRBD2 TRBJ2-1 TRBV20-1 few CSAREIGGAGEQFF TGCAGTGCTAGAGAAATCGGGGGGGCCGGTGAGCAGTTCTTC
NA TRBJ2-1 TRBV6-2/TRBV6-3 NA CASSPSFAEQFF TGTGCCAGCAGCCCTAGCTTCGCTGAGCAGTTCTTC
TRBD2 TRBJ2-2 TRBV4-3 many CASSQDSGAGGTNTGELFF TGCGCCAGCAGCCAAGATTCGGGAGCGGGGGGAACGAACACCGGGGAGCTGTTTTTT
TRBD2 TRBJ2-5 TRBV11-3 NA CASSVAGGRHQETQYF TGTGCCAGCAGCGTGGCGGGGGGCAGGCATCAAGAGACCCAGTACTTC
TRBD2 TRBJ2-1 TRBV6-2/TRBV6-3 few CASSYFSGGLSYEQFF TGTGCCAGCAGTTATTTCAGCGGGGGGCTCTCGTATGAGCAGTTCTTC
NA TRBJ2-3 TRBV4-2 NA CASSQDVESPTDTQYF TGTGCCAGCAGCCAAGATGTGGAAAGTCCGACAGATACGCAGTATTTT
NA TRBJ2-2 TRBV20-1 NA CSVGGDNTGELFF TGCAGTGTTGGCGGGGACAACACCGGGGAGCTGTTTTTT
TRBD1 TRBJ2-7 TRBV4-3 many CASSQETGGSSEQYF TGCGCCAGCAGCCAAGAAACAGGGGGCTCATCCGAGCAGTACTTC
NA TRBJ1-2 TRBV4-3 NA CASSQDWGDYGYTF TGCGCCAGCAGCCAAGATTGGGGGGACTATGGCTACACCTTC
TRBD2 TRBJ2-3 TRBV6-5 few CASRLAGVVGTQYF TGTGCCAGCAGGCTAGCGGGGGTGGTAGGTACGCAGTATTTT
NA TRBJ2-1 TRBV7-2 NA CASSLDSTLMFF TGTGCCAGCAGCTTAGATTCGACTTTGATGTTCTTC
NA TRBJ2-6 TRBV5-1 NA CASSDQGSGANVLTF TGCGCCAGCAGCGACCAGGGGAGTGGGGCCAACGTCCTGACTTTC
NA TRBJ1-2 TRBV3-1 few CASSQPPNYGYTF TGTGCCAGCAGCCAACCCCCGAACTATGGCTACACCTTC
TRBD2 TRBJ2-5 TRBV5-4 NA CASSLDQAGLYETQYF TGTGCCAGCAGCTTGGATCAAGCGGGGTTGTATGAGACCCAGTACTTC
NA TRBJ2-3 TRBV20-1 few CSVKASTKDTQYF TGCAGTGTGAAGGCCTCGACTAAGGATACGCAGTATTTT
NA TRBJ2-7 TRBV11-2 few CASSLVAGLSTYEQYF TGTGCCAGCAGCTTAGTGGCGGGCCTTTCGACCTACGAGCAGTACTTC
NA TRBJ1-1 TRBV28 NA CASSLGYPTEAFF TGTGCCAGCAGTTTAGGCTACCCGACTGAAGCTTTCTTT
NA TRBJ1-4 TRBV2 NA CASSLTGQKLFF TGTGCCAGCAGTCTTACAGGGCAAAAACTGTTTTTT
TRBD1 TRBJ1-6 TRBV20-1 NA CSASYGQGNSPLHF TGCAGTGCTAGTTACGGACAGGGGAATTCACCCCTCCACTTT
TRBD2 TRBJ2-5 TRBV6-1 few CASSFRRGIQETQYF TGTGCCAGCAGTTTCCGGCGGGGGATTCAAGAGACCCAGTACTTC
TRBD1 TRBJ2-7 TRBV27 NA CASSQIGQDDEQYF TGTGCCAGCAGCCAAATTGGACAGGACGACGAGCAGTACTTC
TRBD1 TRBJ2-7 TRBV20-1 once CSATGGAGGSAYEQYF TGCAGTGCTACAGGGGGCGCCGGGGGAAGCGCCTACGAGCAGTACTTC
NA TRBJ2-1 TRBV27 NA CASSLDPRRDNEQFF TGTGCCAGCAGTTTGGACCCGCGGAGGGACAATGAGCAGTTCTTC
TRBD2 TRBJ2-3 TRBV5-5 few CASRTSGGWTQYF TGTGCCAGCAGGACTAGCGGGGGTTGGACGCAGTATTTT
TRBD1 TRBJ1-2 TRBV6-4 NA CASRATGTGDGYTF TGTGCCAGCAGAGCAACCGGGACAGGGGATGGCTACACCTTC
NA TRBJ2-5 TRBV9 NA CASSVESGPTYGQYF TGTGCCAGCAGCGTAGAAAGCGGGCCTACCTACGGGCAGTACTTC
NA TRBJ1-2 TRBV7-9 NA CASSLRNTFGYGYTF TGTGCCAGCAGCTTAAGGAACACCTTCGGATATGGCTACACCTTC
TRBD1 TRBJ1-5 TRBV12-3/TRBV12-4 NA CASSLVQGSNQPQHF TGTGCCAGCAGTTTGGTACAGGGGAGCAATCAGCCCCAGCATTTT
TRBD1 TRBJ2-7 TRBV7-2 few CASTYQGAYEQYF TGTGCCAGCACCTATCAGGGGGCATACGAGCAGTACTTC
NA TRBJ2-5 TRBV5-1 few CASSLSETRYGQYF TGCGCCAGCAGCTTGTCTGAGACTAGGTACGGGCAGTACTTC
TRBD1 TRBJ2-4 TRBV5-1 few CASSLRTGNGAKNIQYF TGCGCCAGCAGCTTAAGGACAGGGAATGGAGCCAAAAACATTCAGTACTTC
NA TRBJ1-4 TRBV29-1 once CSVGRRINEELFF TGCAGCGTTGGAAGGAGAATTAATGAGGAACTGTTTTTT
NA TRBJ2-1 TRBV28 NA CASSSGRRDNEQFF TGTGCCAGCAGTTCTGGACGGAGAGACAATGAGCAGTTCTTC